The present TCR beta chain was sequenced within a study of T cell clonality in common variable immunodeficiency. CDR1 and CDR2 (germline): MGHRA, YSYEKL. The V gene lost 1 base and the J gene lost 2 bases, with 9 bases spanning the gap. CDR3 size: 14 residues. Control and CVID samples contributed equal amounts of genomic DNA. Generated by immunoSEQ multiplex PCR, the TCRdb table keeps only in-frame clones and is missing some. This repertoire holds 50,000 to 70,000 clones, and none appear only once. Findings and limits, study-wide: Repertoire-complication correlations in CVID were limited by patient heterogeneity.

This clone was recorded many times. Its cognate antigen is unknown. The observed sequence ends 3 residues before the CDR3 terminus, with the missing tail filled in from the germline J gene. The sample comprised peripheral blood mononuclear cells. J is TRBJ2-7 and V is TRBV4-1, with D perhaps matching TRBD2 (5 bases). This clonotype was sampled from a person between 18 and 75 years old in good health. Here the CDR3 reads CASSQVQRTYEQYF. The DNA read from the CDR3 is TGCGCCAGCAGCCAAGTCCAGCGGACCTACGAG.